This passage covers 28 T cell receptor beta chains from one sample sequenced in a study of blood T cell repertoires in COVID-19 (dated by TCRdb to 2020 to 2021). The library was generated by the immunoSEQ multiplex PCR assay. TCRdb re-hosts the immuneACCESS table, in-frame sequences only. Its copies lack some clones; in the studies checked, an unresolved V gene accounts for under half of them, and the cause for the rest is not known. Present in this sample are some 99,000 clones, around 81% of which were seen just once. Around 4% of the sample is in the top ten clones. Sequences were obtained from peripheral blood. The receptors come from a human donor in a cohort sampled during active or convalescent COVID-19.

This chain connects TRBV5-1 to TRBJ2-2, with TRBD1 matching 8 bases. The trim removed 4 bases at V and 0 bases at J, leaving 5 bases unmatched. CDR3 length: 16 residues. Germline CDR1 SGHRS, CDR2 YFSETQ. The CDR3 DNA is TGCGCCAGCAGCCCCGGGACAGGAGCGAACACCGGGGAGCTGTTTTTT. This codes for CASSPGTGANTGELFF.

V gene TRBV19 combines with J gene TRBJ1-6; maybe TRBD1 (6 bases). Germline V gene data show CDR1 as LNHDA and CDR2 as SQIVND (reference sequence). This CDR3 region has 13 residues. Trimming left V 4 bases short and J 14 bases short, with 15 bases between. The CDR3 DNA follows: TGTGCCAGTAGTACGACAGGCGGGGGATCCCTCCACTTT. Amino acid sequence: CASSTTGGGSLHF.

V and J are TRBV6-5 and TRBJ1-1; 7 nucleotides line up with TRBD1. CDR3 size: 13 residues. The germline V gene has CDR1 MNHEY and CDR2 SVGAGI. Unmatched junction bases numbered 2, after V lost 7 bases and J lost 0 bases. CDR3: CASKGQMNTEAFF. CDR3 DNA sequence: TGTGCCAGCAAGGGACAGATGAACACTGAAGCTTTCTTT.

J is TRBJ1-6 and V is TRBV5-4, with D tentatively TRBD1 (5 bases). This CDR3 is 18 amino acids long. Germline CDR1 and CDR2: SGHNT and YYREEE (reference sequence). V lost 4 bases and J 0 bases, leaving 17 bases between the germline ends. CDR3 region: CASSAGRGLSSYNSPLHF. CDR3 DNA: TGTGCCAGCAGCGCGGGACGGGGATTAAGCTCCTATAATTCACCCCTCCACTTT.

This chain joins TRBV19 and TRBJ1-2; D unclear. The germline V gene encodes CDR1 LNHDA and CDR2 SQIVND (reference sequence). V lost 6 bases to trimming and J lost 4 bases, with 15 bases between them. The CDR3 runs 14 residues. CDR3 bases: TGTGCCAGTAGCCCCGCCAGTTTTTCCTATGGCTACACCTTC. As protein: CASSPASFSYGYTF.

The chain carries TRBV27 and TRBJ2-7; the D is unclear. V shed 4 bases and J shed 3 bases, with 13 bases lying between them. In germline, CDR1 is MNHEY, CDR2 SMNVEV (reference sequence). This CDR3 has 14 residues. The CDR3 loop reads CASSSSTLNYEQYF. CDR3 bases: TGTGCCAGCAGTTCCTCGACACTGAACTACGAGCAGTACTTC.

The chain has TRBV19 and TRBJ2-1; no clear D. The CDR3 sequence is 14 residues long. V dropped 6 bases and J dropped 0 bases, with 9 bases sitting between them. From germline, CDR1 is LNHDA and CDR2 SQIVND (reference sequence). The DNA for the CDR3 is TGTGCCAGTAGGAGAGATAGCTCCTACAATGAGCAGTTCTTC. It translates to CASRRDSSYNEQFF.

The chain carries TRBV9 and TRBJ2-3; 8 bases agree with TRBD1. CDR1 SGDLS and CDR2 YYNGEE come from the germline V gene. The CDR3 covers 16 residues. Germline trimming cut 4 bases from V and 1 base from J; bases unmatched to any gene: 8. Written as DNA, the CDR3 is TGTGCCAGCAGCACCACCGGACAGGGTGGCACAGATACGCAGTATTTT. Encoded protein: CASSTTGQGGTDTQYF.

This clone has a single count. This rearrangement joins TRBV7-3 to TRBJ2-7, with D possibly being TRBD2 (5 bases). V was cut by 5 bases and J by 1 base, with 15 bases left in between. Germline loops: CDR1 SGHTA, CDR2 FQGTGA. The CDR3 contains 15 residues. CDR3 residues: CASSPVAGPSYEQYF. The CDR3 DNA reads TGTGCCAGCAGCCCTGTTGCGGGCCCATCCTACGAGCAGTACTTC.

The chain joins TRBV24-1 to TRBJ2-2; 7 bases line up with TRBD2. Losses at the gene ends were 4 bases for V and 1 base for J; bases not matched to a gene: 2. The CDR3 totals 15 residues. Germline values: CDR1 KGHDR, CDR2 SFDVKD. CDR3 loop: CATSEGGLNTGELFF. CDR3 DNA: TGTGCCACCAGTGAGGGGGGGTTGAACACCGGGGAGCTGTTTTTT.

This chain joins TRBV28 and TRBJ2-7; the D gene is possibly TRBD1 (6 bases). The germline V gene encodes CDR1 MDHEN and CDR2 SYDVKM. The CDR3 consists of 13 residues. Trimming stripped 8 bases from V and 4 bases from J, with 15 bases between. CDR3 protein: CASLRGDNYEQYF. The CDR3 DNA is TGTGCCAGCCTCAGGGGCGACAATTACGAGCAGTACTTC.

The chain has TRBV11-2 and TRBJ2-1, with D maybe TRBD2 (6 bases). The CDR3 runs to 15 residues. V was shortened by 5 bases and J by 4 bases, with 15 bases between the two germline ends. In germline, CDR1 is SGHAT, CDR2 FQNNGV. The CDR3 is CASSPPETSYNEQFF. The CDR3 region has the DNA TGTGCCAGCAGCCCACCGGAGACTAGTTACAATGAGCAGTTCTTC.

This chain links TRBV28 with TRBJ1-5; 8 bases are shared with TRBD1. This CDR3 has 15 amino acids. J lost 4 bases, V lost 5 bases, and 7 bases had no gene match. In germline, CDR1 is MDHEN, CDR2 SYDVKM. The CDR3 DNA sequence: TGTGCCAGCAGTAACGCCTGGACAGGGAATCAGCCCCAGCATTTT. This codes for CASSNAWTGNQPQHF.

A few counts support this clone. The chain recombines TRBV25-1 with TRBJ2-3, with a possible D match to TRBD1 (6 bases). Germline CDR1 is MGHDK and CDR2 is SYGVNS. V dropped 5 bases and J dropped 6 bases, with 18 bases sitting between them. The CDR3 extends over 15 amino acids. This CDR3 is CASSTRQGLTDTQYF. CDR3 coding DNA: TGTGCCAGCAGTACCCGCCAGGGGCTTACCGATACGCAGTATTTT.

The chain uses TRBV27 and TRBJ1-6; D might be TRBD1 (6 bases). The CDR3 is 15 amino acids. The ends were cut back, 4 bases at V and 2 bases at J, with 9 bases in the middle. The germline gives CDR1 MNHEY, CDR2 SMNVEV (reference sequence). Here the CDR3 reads CASSYGTTYNSPLHF. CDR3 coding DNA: TGTGCCAGCAGTTACGGGACAACCTATAATTCACCCCTCCACTTT.

The CDR3: CASSLGGTGDYGYTF. CDR3 DNA: TGCGCCAGCAGCTTGGGGGGGACAGGCGACTATGGCTACACCTTC. The rearrangement uses TRBV5-1 and TRBJ1-2; the match to TRBD1 covers 8 bases. V lost 0 bases, J lost 3 bases, and 4 bases stayed unmatched. CDR1 and CDR2 from the germline V gene are SGHRS and YFSETQ. The CDR3 has 15 amino acids.

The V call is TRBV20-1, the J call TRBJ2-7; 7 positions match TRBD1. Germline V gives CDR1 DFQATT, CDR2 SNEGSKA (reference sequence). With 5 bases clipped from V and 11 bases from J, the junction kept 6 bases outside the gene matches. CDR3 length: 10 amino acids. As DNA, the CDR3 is TGCAGTGCTGGATACAGGGGAGAGTACTTC. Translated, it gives CSAGYRGEYF.

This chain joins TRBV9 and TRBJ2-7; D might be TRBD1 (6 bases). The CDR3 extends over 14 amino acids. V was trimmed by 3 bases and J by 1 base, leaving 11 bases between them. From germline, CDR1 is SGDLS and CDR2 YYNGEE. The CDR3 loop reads CASSGRDISYEQYF. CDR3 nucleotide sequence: TGTGCCAGCAGCGGCCGGGACATATCCTACGAGCAGTACTTC.

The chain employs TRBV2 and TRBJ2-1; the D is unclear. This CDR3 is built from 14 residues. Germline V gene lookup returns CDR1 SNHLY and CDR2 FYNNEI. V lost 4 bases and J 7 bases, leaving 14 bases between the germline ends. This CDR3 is CASSGLLVKNEQFF. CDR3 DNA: TGTGCCAGCAGTGGGCTTCTAGTGAAGAATGAGCAGTTCTTC.

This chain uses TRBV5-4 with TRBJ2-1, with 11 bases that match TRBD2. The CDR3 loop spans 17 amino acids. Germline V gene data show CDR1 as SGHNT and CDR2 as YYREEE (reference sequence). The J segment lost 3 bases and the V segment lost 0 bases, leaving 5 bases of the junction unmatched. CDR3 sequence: CASSLELAGGLYNEQFF. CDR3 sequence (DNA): TGTGCCAGCAGCTTGGAGCTAGCGGGGGGCCTCTACAATGAGCAGTTCTTC.

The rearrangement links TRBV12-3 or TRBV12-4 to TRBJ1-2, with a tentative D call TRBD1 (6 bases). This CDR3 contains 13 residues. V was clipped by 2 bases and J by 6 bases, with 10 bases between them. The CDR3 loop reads CASSLRGIDGYTF. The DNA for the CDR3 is TGTGCCAGCAGTTTAAGGGGGATAGATGGCTACACCTTC.

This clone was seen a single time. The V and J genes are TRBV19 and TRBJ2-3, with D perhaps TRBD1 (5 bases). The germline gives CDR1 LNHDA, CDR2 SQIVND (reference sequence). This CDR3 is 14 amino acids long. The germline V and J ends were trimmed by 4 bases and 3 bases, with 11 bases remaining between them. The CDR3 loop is CASSRTAGTDTQYF. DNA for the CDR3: TGTGCCAGTAGTAGAACCGCAGGGACAGATACGCAGTATTTT.

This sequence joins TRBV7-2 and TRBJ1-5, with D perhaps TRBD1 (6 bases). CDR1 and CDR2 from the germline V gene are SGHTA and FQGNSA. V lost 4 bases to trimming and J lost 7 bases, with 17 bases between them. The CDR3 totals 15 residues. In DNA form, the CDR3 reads TGTGCCAGCAGCTCGACACAGGGTATGTGGCAGCCCCAGCATTTT. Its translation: CASSSTQGMWQPQHF.

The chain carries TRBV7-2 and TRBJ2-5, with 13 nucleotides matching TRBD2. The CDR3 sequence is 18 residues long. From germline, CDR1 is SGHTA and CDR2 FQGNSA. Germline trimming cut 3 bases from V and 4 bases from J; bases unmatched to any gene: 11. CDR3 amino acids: CASSFRITSGGAGETQYF. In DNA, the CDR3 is TGTGCCAGCAGCTTTAGGATCACTAGCGGGGGGGCGGGAGAGACCCAGTACTTC.

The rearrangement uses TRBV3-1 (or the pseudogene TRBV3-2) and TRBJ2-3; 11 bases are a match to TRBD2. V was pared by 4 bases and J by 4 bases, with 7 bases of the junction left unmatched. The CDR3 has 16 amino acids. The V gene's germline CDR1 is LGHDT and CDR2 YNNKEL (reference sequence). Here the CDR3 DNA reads TGTGCCAGCAGCCGCTTTAGCGGGGGGGAATCAGATACGCAGTATTTT. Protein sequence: CASSRFSGGESDTQYF.

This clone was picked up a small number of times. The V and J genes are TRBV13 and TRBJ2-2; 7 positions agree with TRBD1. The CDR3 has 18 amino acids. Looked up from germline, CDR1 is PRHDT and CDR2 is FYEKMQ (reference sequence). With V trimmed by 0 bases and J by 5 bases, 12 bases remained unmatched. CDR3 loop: CASSLGLQGVRLTGELFF. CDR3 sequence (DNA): TGTGCCAGCAGCTTAGGCCTTCAGGGGGTCAGATTGACCGGGGAGCTGTTTTTT.

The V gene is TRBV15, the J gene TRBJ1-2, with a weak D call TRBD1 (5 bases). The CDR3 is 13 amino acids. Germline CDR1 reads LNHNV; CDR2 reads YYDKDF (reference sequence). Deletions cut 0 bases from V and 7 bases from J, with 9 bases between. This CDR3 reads CATSRDPGFGYTF. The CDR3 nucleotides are TGTGCCACCAGCAGAGATCCAGGGTTTGGCTACACCTTC. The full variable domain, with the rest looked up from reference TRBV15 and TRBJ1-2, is DAMVIQNPRYQVTQFGKPVTLSCSQTLNHNVMYWYQQKSSQAPKLLFHYYDKDFNNEADTPDNFQSRRPNTSFCFLDIRSPGLGDTAMYLCATSRDPGFGYTFGSGTRLTVV.

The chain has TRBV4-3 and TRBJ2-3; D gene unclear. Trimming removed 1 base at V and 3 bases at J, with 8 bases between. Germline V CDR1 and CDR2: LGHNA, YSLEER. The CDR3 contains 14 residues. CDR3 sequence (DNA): TGCGCCAGCAGCCAAGGCGTGTGGACAGATACGCAGTATTTT. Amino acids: CASSQGVWTDTQYF.